The clone carrying this T cell receptor beta chain has a handful of counts. Its specificity is not known. This entry is derived from a study of neoadjuvant nivolumab and ipilimumab in lung cancer. Broader study findings: TCR sequencing covered a small number of samples. Only a single major-pathologic-response sample was available for clonality analysis. Resected-tumor TCR richness correlated positively with pretherapy blood richness.

Profiled with immunoSEQ multiplex PCR; TCRdb holds only in-frame clones, not every one. The table has roughly 45,000 clones, approximately 90% seen once. The material sequenced was blood, taken before neoadjuvant nivolumab, alone or with ipilimumab. The sequence derives from an adult with non-small cell lung cancer. Some clones in this sample may be carry-over from other donors' samples.

CDR3 in amino acids: CASSVPSNEQFF. The CDR3 nucleotides read TGTGCCAGCAGCGTACCAAGCAATGAGCAGTTCTTC. This chain joins TRBV9 and TRBJ2-1; no firm D call. The CDR3 spans 12 residues. Germline CDR1 SGDLS, CDR2 YYNGEE. With 1 base removed from V and 6 bases from J, the gap between germline ends came to 5 bases. The full variable domain, with the rest looked up from reference TRBV9 and TRBJ2-1, is DSGVTQTPKHLITATGQRVTLRCSPRSGDLSVYWYQQSLDQGLQFLIQYYNGEERAKGNILERFSAQQFPDLHSELNLSSLELGDSALYFCASSVPSNEQFFGPGTRLTVL.